The 18 T cell receptor beta chains below come from one sample, sequenced in a study of T cell responses to AZD1222 COVID-19 vaccine. TCRdb keeps only in-frame clones here, not all; method: immunoSEQ multiplex PCR. The sample consists of 150,000 to 200,000 clones, approximately 90% of them appearing once. This sample comprised peripheral blood, obtained on day 0 of AZD1222 vaccination. These receptors came from an adult in good health.

The chain combines TRBV28 with TRBJ2-7; 7 bases match TRBD1. V lost 8 bases to trimming and J lost 3 bases; unmatched junction nucleotides: 10. Per the germline V gene, CDR1 is MDHEN and CDR2 is SYDVKM. CDR3 length: 14 amino acids. CDR3 residues: CASGRPGQIYEQYF. The CDR3, as DNA: TGTGCCAGCGGAAGACCGGGACAGATCTACGAGCAGTACTTC.

This chain connects TRBV11-2 to TRBJ1-1, with D possibly TRBD1 on 5 matching bases. The CDR3 covers 15 residues. V gave up 1 base and J gave up 0 bases, with 9 bases separating them. Germline CDR1 reads SGHAT; CDR2 reads FQNNGV. CDR3 sequence (DNA): TGTGCCAGCAGCTTAGTACGGGGCATGAACACTGAAGCTTTCTTT. It translates to CASSLVRGMNTEAFF.

The chain has TRBV28 and TRBJ1-2; 8 nucleotides match TRBD1. The CDR3 totals 15 residues. CDR1 is MDHEN and CDR2 is SYDVKM in the germline V gene. V shed 5 bases, J shed 5 bases, and the junction held 10 bases outside the gene matches. DNA of the CDR3: TGTGCCAGCAGTCCTCCGGACAGGGAAAGTTATGGCTACACCTTC. Protein: CASSPPDRESYGYTF.

This clone was detected only once. A read error may account for a junction end that differs from germline. The chain has TRBV5-1 and TRBJ2-3, with TRBD2 matching over 8 bases. The germline gives CDR1 SGHRS, CDR2 YFSETQ. The CDR3 is 15 amino acids. DNA of the CDR3: TGCGCCAGCAGCTTGGGAAGTGGAGTAGCGGGAAAGCAAGGGTTT. Translated, it gives CASSLGSGVAGKQGF.

V gene TRBV15 combines with J gene TRBJ1-1; D not resolved. CDR1 LNHNV and CDR2 YYDKDF come from the germline V gene (reference sequence). The CDR3 consists of 12 residues. Trimming took 1 base from V and 6 from J, leaving 6 bases between them. In nucleotides, the CDR3 is TGTGCCACCAGCAGAGCCCCGTCTGAAGCTTTCTTT. Translation: CATSRAPSEAFF.

This clone appeared a few times. This chain links TRBV14 with TRBJ1-1; D remains unclear. The CDR3 contains 13 residues. With 6 bases removed from V and 4 bases from J, the gap between germline ends came to 12 bases. Germline V CDR1 and CDR2: SGHDN, FVKESK. The CDR3 region is CASRLQRSTEAFF. CDR3 DNA: TGTGCCAGCAGACTACAGAGATCCACTGAAGCTTTCTTT. The complete variable domain, with remaining parts taken from reference TRBV14 and TRBJ1-1, reads EAGVTQFPSHSVIEKGQTVTLRCDPISGHDNLYWYRRVMGKEIKFLLHFVKESKQDESGMPNNRFLAERTGGTYSTLKVQPAELEDSGVYFCASRLQRSTEAFFGQGTRLTVV.

The chain combines TRBV6-5 with TRBJ2-5; TRBD1 matches 9 bases. The length of the CDR3 is 13 residues. Germline loops: CDR1 MNHEY, CDR2 SVGAGI. J lost 3 bases, V lost 4 bases, and 0 bases had no gene match. The CDR3 spells CASSWTGEETQYF. The CDR3, as DNA: TGTGCCAGCAGTTGGACAGGGGAAGAGACCCAGTACTTC.

This chain connects TRBV2 to TRBJ2-1; no reliable D call. The CDR3 runs 13 residues. Trimming cost V 8 bases and J 3 bases, with 11 bases left between them. Germline V gene data show CDR1 as SNHLY and CDR2 as FYNNEI. CDR3: CASRRALYNEQFF. CDR3 coding DNA: TGTGCCAGCCGTCGGGCGCTCTACAATGAGCAGTTCTTC.

The chain uses TRBV2 and TRBJ2-3, with a tentative D call TRBD1 (6 bases). The germline gives CDR1 SNHLY, CDR2 FYNNEI. The V gene lost 5 bases and the J gene lost 4 bases, with 13 bases spanning the gap. The CDR3 runs 14 residues. The DNA for the CDR3 is TGTGCCAGCAGTTCCCTACAGGGCCCAGATACGCAGTATTTT. It encodes CASSSLQGPDTQYF.

This clone occurred once. V usage is TRBV11-3 and J usage is TRBJ2-3, with 11 bases lining up with TRBD2. The ends lost 6 bases at V and 1 base at J; junction bases unmatched: 9. The CDR3 extends over 17 amino acids. Germline V lookup: CDR1 SGHNT, CDR2 YENEEA. Here the CDR3 reads CASSSNPGLAGTDTQYF. The CDR3 nucleotides are TGTGCCAGCAGTTCAAATCCGGGACTAGCGGGCACAGATACGCAGTATTTT.

The chain is built from TRBV6-1 and TRBJ2-7; D tentatively reads TRBD1 or TRBD2 (5 bases each). The CDR3 contains 14 residues. The V gene's germline CDR1 is MNHNS and CDR2 SASEGT. Trimming removed 1 base at V and 3 bases at J, with 10 bases between. CDR3 sequence reads: CASSEVGVSYEQYF. CDR3 DNA sequence: TGTGCCAGCAGTGAAGTGGGGGTCAGCTACGAGCAGTACTTC.

The rearrangement joins TRBV27 to TRBJ2-1; 13 bases line up with TRBD2. Germline V CDR1 and CDR2: MNHEY, SMNVEV (reference sequence). The CDR3 covers 19 residues. After removal of 6 bases from V and 6 bases from J, the junction contained 17 bases not matched to a gene. CDR3 in DNA: TGTGCCAGCAGAGCTACCCAGTTTAGGACTAGCGGGAGAAGCAATGAGCAGTTCTTC. Protein sequence: CASRATQFRTSGRSNEQFF.

V gene TRBV11-2 combines with J gene TRBJ2-2; D not resolved. V lost 2 bases to trimming and J lost 2 bases, with 6 bases between them. The CDR3 runs to 14 residues. CDR1 is SGHAT and CDR2 is FQNNGV in the germline V gene. The DNA for the CDR3 is TGTGCCAGCAGCTTACACAGAAACACCGGGGAGCTGTTTTTT. This gives the protein CASSLHRNTGELFF. The whole variable domain, remainder taken from reference TRBV11-2 and TRBJ2-2, is EAGVAQSPRYKIIEKRQSVAFWCNPISGHATLYWYQQILGQGPKLLIQFQNNGVVDDSQLPKDRFSAERLKGVDSTLKIQPAKLEDSAVYLCASSLHRNTGELFFGEGSRLTVL.

The chain uses TRBV10-1 and TRBJ2-1; 7 bases line up with TRBD1. Germline trimming cut 10 bases from V and 7 bases from J; bases unmatched to any gene: 7. In germline, CDR1 is WNHNN, CDR2 SYGVQD (reference sequence). The CDR3 consists of 12 residues. DNA of the CDR3: TGCGCCACCCGGGACAGCCGGAATGAGCAGTTCTTC. Its protein product is CATRDSRNEQFF.

The V call is TRBV27, the J call TRBJ2-6; D gene ambiguous. Trimming took off 5 bases at V and 0 bases at J, with 8 bases between the two ends. This CDR3 comprises 15 residues. Germline CDR1 is MNHEY and CDR2 is SMNVEV (reference sequence). Here the CDR3 reads CASSLWSSGANVLTF. CDR3 coding DNA: TGTGCCAGCAGTCTCTGGAGCTCTGGGGCCAACGTCCTGACTTTC. The whole variable domain, remainder taken from reference TRBV27 and TRBJ2-6, is EAQVTQNPRYLITVTGKKLTVTCSQNMNHEYMSWYRQDPGLGLRQIYYSMNVEVTDKGDVPEGYKVSRKEKRNFPLILESPSPNQTSLYFCASSLWSSGANVLTFGAGSRLTVL.

The J gene is TRBJ1-5, the V gene TRBV15; no reliable D call. The CDR3 is 14 residues long. V lost 3 bases to trimming and J lost 6 bases, with 12 bases between them. The germline gives CDR1 LNHNV, CDR2 YYDKDF (reference sequence). The CDR3 region is CATSRATGSQPQHF. The CDR3 bases are TGTGCCACCAGCAGGGCCACTGGGAGTCAGCCCCAGCATTTT.

The chain recombines TRBV5-4 with TRBJ1-1, with D possibly matching TRBD1 (5 bases). V was pared by 0 bases and J by 1 base, with 7 bases between. Per the germline V gene, CDR1 is SGHNT and CDR2 is YYREEE (reference sequence). The CDR3 extends over 14 amino acids. The CDR3 DNA is TGTGCCAGCAGCTTGGCGGGGCAGAACACTGAAGCTTTCTTT. Translated: CASSLAGQNTEAFF.

This clone has a handful of counts. The chain couples TRBV28 to TRBJ1-1; D gene unclear. The V and J ends lost 2 bases and 6 bases respectively, with 10 bases between them. Germline V gives CDR1 MDHEN, CDR2 SYDVKM. The CDR3 loop spans 13 amino acids. DNA of the CDR3: TGTGCCAGCAGTTTAAGGGTTCTAGCTGAAGCTTTCTTT. Protein sequence: CASSLRVLAEAFF.